Described below is a single TCR beta chain sequence and its context. The trim removed 0 bases at V and 3 bases at J, leaving 6 bases unmatched. The CDR3 sequence is 16 residues long. CDR1 is SGHKS and CDR2 is YYEKEE in the germline V gene (reference sequence). Per the authors' pipeline: From reference gene primer amplification, estimates of nucleated cell counts were derived. Using immunoSEQ multiplex PCR, the repertoire was profiled, and TCRdb retains in-frame clones only, with some absent. That table furnishes V, J and clone size, whereas the DNA furnished D and trimming. The sample lists under 300,000 clones; 88% were seen once. This specimen comes from a study of blood T cell repertoires in COVID-19. Study-level information: Italy, Spain and the United States were the sources of the convalescent and acute COVID-19 samples. Nucleic acid was either cDNA or gDNA, and it came from T cells, B-cell-depleted T cells, or PBMCs.

The rearrangement joins TRBV5-5 to TRBJ2-7; 10 bases fit TRBD1. Material for sequencing was peripheral blood. This clonotype was sampled from a woman in her 30s with acute or convalescent COVID-19. CDR3 protein: CASSLGATGGVYEQYF. The CDR3 nucleotides are TGTGCCAGCAGCTTGGGCGCGACAGGGGGCGTCTACGAGCAGTACTTC.